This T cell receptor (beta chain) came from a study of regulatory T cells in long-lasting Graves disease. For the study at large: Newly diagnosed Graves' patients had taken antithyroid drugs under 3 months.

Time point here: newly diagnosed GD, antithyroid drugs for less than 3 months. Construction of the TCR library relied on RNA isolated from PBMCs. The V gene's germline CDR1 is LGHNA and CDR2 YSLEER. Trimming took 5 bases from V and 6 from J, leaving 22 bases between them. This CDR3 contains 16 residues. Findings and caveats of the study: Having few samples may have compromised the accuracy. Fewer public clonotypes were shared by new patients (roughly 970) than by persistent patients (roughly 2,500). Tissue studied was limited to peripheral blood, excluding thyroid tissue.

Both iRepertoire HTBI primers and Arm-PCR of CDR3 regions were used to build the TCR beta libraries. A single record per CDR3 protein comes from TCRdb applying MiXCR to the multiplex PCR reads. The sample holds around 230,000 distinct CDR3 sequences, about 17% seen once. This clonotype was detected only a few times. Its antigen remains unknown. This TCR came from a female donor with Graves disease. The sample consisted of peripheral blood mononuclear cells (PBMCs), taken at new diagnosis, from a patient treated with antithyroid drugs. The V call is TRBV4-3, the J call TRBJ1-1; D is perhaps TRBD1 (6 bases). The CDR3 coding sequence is TGCGCCAGCAGCAGAGTGTCGGGGGCTGGGTCCGCTGAAGCTTTCTTT. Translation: CASSRVSGAGSAEAFF.